The rows below give T cell receptor beta chains drawn from one sample of a study of immune evolution from preneoplasia to lung adenocarcinoma. The data were produced by immunoSEQ multiplex PCR, yet TCRdb's version contains in-frame clones alone and is incomplete. Here the sample spans about 26,000 clones, approximately 69% being singletons. Sequences were obtained from FFPE invasive lung adenocarcinoma tissue. All receptors derive from a person in their sixties or seventies with invasive lung adenocarcinoma. Some clones in this sample may be carry-over from other donors' samples. Each CDR3 is given with its conserved first and last residue. D genes are given only for firm matches. Expanded clones get a size class; other rows say once, few or many, or leave the size out.

TRBJ1-5	13	TRBV6-4	TRBD1	.	CASGTGGNQPQHF	TGTGCCAGCGGGACAGGGGGCAATCAGCCCCAGCATTTT
TRBJ2-5	17	TRBV6-1	.	once	CASSEIRATAWQETQYF	TGTGCCAGCAGTGAAATTCGGGCGACAGCCTGGCAAGAGACCCAGTACTTC
TRBJ2-5	13	TRBV7-2	.	.	CASSLGPQETQYF	TGTGCCAGCAGCTTGGGGCCCCAAGAGACCCAGTACTTC
TRBJ2-5	15	TRBV4-2	TRBD1	.	CASSQGTEYQETQYF	TGTGCCAGCAGCCAGGGGACAGAATACCAAGAGACCCAGTACTTC
TRBJ1-2	16	TRBV28	TRBD1	.	CASSLTSGGGYYGYTF	TGTGCCAGCAGTTTAACGTCAGGGGGCGGTTACTATGGCTACACCTTC
TRBJ2-7	13	TRBV27	.	few	CASSLRGWNEQYF	TGTGCCAGCAGTTTACGGGGCTGGAACGAGCAGTACTTC
TRBJ1-2	12	TRBV7-9	.	few	CASSLAYRGYTF	TGTGCCAGCAGCTTAGCGTACCGCGGCTACACCTTC
TRBJ2-7	14	TRBV2	TRBD1	.	CASSAQKGQTRNYF	TGTGCCAGCAGTGCACAGAAGGGACAGACGAGGAACTACTTC
TRBJ2-5	11	TRBV7-2	.	.	CASSRLATQYF	TGTGCCAGCAGCCGTCTGGCCACCCAGTACTTC
TRBJ2-6	18	TRBV7-8	.	.	CASSSQGLDFSGANVLTF	TGTGCCAGCAGCTCCCAGGGGTTGGATTTCTCTGGGGCCAACGTCCTGACTTTC
TRBJ2-1	15	TRBV29-1	.	.	CSVALGYKSYNEQFF	TGCAGCGTTGCGCTGGGGTACAAATCCTACAATGAGCAGTTCTTC
TRBJ2-5	14	TRBV30	TRBD1	.	CAWSGQGRWETQYF	TGTGCCTGGAGTGGACAGGGCAGGTGGGAGACCCAGTACTTC
TRBJ2-5	15	TRBV28	TRBD2	.	CASTDSSGSRETQYF	TGTGCCAGCACGGATAGTAGCGGGAGTCGGGAGACCCAGTACTTC
TRBJ2-1	13	TRBV2	TRBD2	.	CASRAGVLNEQFF	TGTGCCAGCAGAGCGGGAGTCTTAAATGAGCAGTTCTTC
TRBJ1-5	17	TRBV14	.	few	CASRLRTGFISNQPQHF	TGTGCCAGCAGGTTACGTACAGGGTTTATTAGCAATCAGCCCCAGCATTTT
TRBJ1-4	16	TRBV5-6	.	few	CASTTRRDATNEKLFF	TGTGCCAGCACCACTCGACGGGACGCAACTAATGAAAAACTGTTTTTT
TRBJ2-3	12	TRBV28	.	.	CASSKNTDTQYF	TGTGCCAGCAGTAAAAACACAGATACGCAGTATTTT
TRBJ2-3	13	TRBV7-9	TRBD2	.	CASSGLGLDTQYF	TGTGCCAGCAGCGGACTAGGATTAGATACGCAGTATTTT
TRBJ2-7	14	TRBV18	.	.	CASSPLPGLYEQYF	TGTGCCAGCTCACCTCTGCCAGGGCTTTACGAGCAGTACTTC
TRBJ2-2	20	TRBV11-3	TRBD1	.	CASSLGWTGGDFWGNGELFF	TGTGCCAGCAGCTTAGGCTGGACAGGGGGCGACTTTTGGGGGAACGGGGAGCTGTTTTTT
TRBJ2-7	17	TRBV19	TRBD2	.	CASSTRLAGGGSYEQYF	TGTGCCAGTAGTACTCGGCTAGCGGGAGGCGGGTCCTACGAGCAGTACTTC
TRBJ2-1	15	TRBV6-4	TRBD2	.	CASSEVAGEYNEQFF	TGTGCCAGCAGTGAAGTAGCGGGGGAGTACAATGAGCAGTTCTTC
TRBJ2-1	15	TRBV7-9	TRBD1	.	CASSSRQGISDEQFF	TGTGCCAGCAGCTCCAGACAGGGTATTAGCGATGAGCAGTTCTTC
TRBJ1-2	10	TRBV6-1	.	.	CASGRYGYTF	TGTGCCAGCGGACGGTATGGCTACACCTTC
TRBJ2-1	20	TRBV7-6	.	.	CASSRQPYSGVESWGNEQFF	TGTGCCAGCAGCCGCCAACCCTATTCGGGAGTAGAGAGCTGGGGGAATGAGCAGTTCTTC
TRBJ1-4	14	TRBV5-4	.	.	CASSMGRINEKLFF	TGTGCCAGCAGCATGGGACGGATTAATGAAAAACTGTTTTTT
TRBJ2-1	13	TRBV4-1	.	medium-sized	CASSQDALNEQFF	TGCGCCAGCAGCCAAGATGCATTGAATGAGCAGTTCTTC
TRBJ2-1	15	TRBV18	.	.	CASSPGGVPDNEQFF	TGTGCCAGCTCACCAGGGGGTGTCCCCGACAATGAGCAGTTCTTC
TRBJ2-7	13	TRBV7-2	.	.	CASSSPASYEQYF	TGTGCCAGCAGCTCACCCGCCTCCTACGAGCAGTACTTC
TRBJ2-2	13	TRBV6-1	.	.	CASSETLLGELFF	TGTGCCAGCAGTGAAACTCTACTTGGGGAGCTGTTTTTT
TRBJ2-7	15	TRBV4-1	.	.	CASSQDPSYYYEQYF	TGCGCCAGCAGCCAAGATCCCTCCTACTACTACGAGCAGTACTTC
TRBJ1-1	14	TRBV28	.	once	CASSLGVRNTEAFF	TGTGCCAGCAGTTTAGGAGTAAGGAACACTGAAGCTTTCTTT
TRBJ1-5	16	TRBV30	TRBD1	once	CAWSASNRGPNQPQHF	TGTGCCTGGAGTGCTTCTAACAGGGGACCCAATCAGCCCCAGCATTTT
TRBJ1-1	13	TRBV10-2	.	.	CASSSQGNTEAFF	TGCGCCAGCAGTTCACAGGGGAACACTGAAGCTTTCTTT